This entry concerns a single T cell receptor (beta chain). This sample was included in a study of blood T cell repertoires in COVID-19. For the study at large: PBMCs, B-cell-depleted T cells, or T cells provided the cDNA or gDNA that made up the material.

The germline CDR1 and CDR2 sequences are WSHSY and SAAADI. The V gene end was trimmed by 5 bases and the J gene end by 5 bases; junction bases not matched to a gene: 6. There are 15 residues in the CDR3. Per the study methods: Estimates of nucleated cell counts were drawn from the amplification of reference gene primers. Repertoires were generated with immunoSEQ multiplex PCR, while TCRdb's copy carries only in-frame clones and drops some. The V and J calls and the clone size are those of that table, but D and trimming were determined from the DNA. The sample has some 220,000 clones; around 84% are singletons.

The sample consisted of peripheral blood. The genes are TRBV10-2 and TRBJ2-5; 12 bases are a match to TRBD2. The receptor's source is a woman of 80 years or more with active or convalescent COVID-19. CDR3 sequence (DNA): TGCGCCAGCAGTCCTAGCGGGAGGGTTTTTGAGACCCAGTACTTC. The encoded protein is CASSPSGRVFETQYF.